The next 16 T cell receptor beta chains were all read from a single sample in a study of blood T cell repertoires in COVID-19. The assay was immunoSEQ multiplex PCR, and TCRdb's table has in-frame clones only and misses some. The repertoire has some 170,000 clones, around four fifths of them found once; the top ten carry around 7%. Input material: peripheral blood. These receptors were collected from a woman aged 40 to 55 with COVID-19, enrolled during active disease.

V usage is TRBV19 and J usage is TRBJ2-7, with 10 bases aligning to TRBD1. Germline CDR1 LNHDA, CDR2 SQIVND (reference sequence). The CDR3 totals 15 residues. V shed 4 bases and J 3 bases; nucleotides not matched to a gene: 6. The CDR3 DNA is TGTGCCAGTAGTAAAAGGACAGGGGGTTACTACGAGCAGTACTTC. Amino acids: CASSKRTGGYYEQYF.

The CDR3 nucleotides read TGTGCCAGCAGCTTAGAGGGACAGCTCGGATCTTCCTACGAGCAGTACTTC. Amino acids: CASSLEGQLGSSYEQYF. The genes are TRBV7-2 and TRBJ2-7, with 7 positions matching TRBD1. Germline V gene sequence: CDR1 SGHTA, CDR2 FQGNSA. The trim removed 1 base at V and 1 base at J, leaving 10 bases unmatched. The CDR3 contains 17 residues.

The chain couples TRBV5-6 to TRBJ2-3; the D gene is possibly TRBD1 (5 bases). V was trimmed by 4 bases and J by 6 bases, leaving 12 bases between them. The CDR3 is 13 amino acids. Germline CDR1 reads SGHDT; CDR2 reads YYEEEE. The CDR3 nucleotides read TGTGCCAGCAGCCCAAACAGGCCCGATACGCAGTATTTT. Protein product: CASSPNRPDTQYF.

This sequence joins TRBV29-1 and TRBJ2-6; 7 bases map to TRBD2. The V gene's germline CDR1 is SQVTM and CDR2 ANQGSEA. The junction had 20 bases not matched to a gene; V was cut back by 6 bases and J by 0 bases. The CDR3 has 20 amino acids. CDR3: CSVWEGTKERWSSGANVLTF. CDR3 nucleotides: TGCAGCGTATGGGAGGGTACAAAAGAGAGGTGGAGCTCTGGGGCCAACGTCCTGACTTTC.

The rearrangement uses TRBV5-1 and TRBJ1-4, with D perhaps matching TRBD1 (6 bases). Germline V lookup: CDR1 SGHRS, CDR2 YFSETQ. Trimming shortened V by 4 bases and J by 7 bases, and 23 bases separated the two germline ends. The length of the CDR3 is 17 residues. CDR3 sequence reads: CASSKGITGPGSEKLFF. The CDR3 region has the DNA TGCGCCAGCAGCAAGGGGATAACAGGGCCAGGGAGTGAAAAACTGTTTTTT.

The V call is TRBV3-1 (or the pseudogene TRBV3-2), the J call TRBJ2-7, with a weak D call TRBD1 (6 bases). CDR1 and CDR2 from the germline V gene are LGHDT and YNNKEL (reference sequence). V shed 5 bases and J shed 6 bases, with 23 bases lying between them. CDR3 length: 16 residues. For the CDR3, the DNA is TGTGCCAGCAGCTCTCCGTTTGGGGGCTACTATATCGAGCAGTACTTC. Translating gives CASSSPFGGYYIEQYF.

The chain carries TRBV2 and TRBJ1-5, with TRBD1 as a possible D gene (6 bases). V shed 2 bases and J shed 4 bases, with 12 bases lying between them. CDR1 and CDR2 from the germline V gene are SNHLY and FYNNEI. The CDR3 extends over 15 amino acids. As DNA, the CDR3 is TGTGCCAGCAGTGAATTCCGACAGGAGAATCAGCCCCAGCATTTT. As protein: CASSEFRQENQPQHF.

This clone was counted a few times. The V and J genes are TRBV6-4 and TRBJ1-1, with a weak D call TRBD1 (6 bases). The CDR3 extends over 13 amino acids. The germline V gene encodes CDR1 MRHNA and CDR2 SNTAGT. Trimming removed 2 bases at V and 11 bases at J, with 15 bases between. This chain's CDR3 is CASSDGTPIGAFF. The CDR3 DNA reads TGTGCCAGCAGTGACGGGACACCGATCGGCGCTTTCTTT.

J is TRBJ2-7 and V is TRBV28; D uncertain. The V end was cut by 1 base, the J end by 5 bases, with 12 bases between. CDR1 is MDHEN and CDR2 is SYDVKM in the germline V gene. The CDR3 extends over 14 amino acids. In DNA form, the CDR3 reads TGTGCCAGCAGTTTATCCGCCCGGGTCCACGAGCAGTACTTC. Translated: CASSLSARVHEQYF.

This rearrangement joins TRBV19 to TRBJ1-2; TRBD1 aligns across 10 bases. This CDR3 has 13 amino acids. Germline V gene sequence: CDR1 LNHDA, CDR2 SQIVND (reference sequence). Germline trimming cut 5 bases from V and 13 bases from J; bases unmatched to any gene: 10. The CDR3, as DNA: TGTGCCAGTAGTTTCATTCGGACAGGGGGTTCCACCTTC. Its translation: CASSFIRTGGSTF.

The rearrangement links TRBV19 to TRBJ1-6; weak D call: TRBD1 (6 bases). CDR1 and CDR2 from the germline V gene are LNHDA and SQIVND (reference sequence). The CDR3 is 14 amino acids. V lost 4 bases to trimming and J lost 8 bases, with 12 bases between them. DNA for the CDR3: TGTGCCAGTAGTAACAGGGAGGGATATTCACCCCTCCACTTT. Its protein product is CASSNREGYSPLHF.

This clone was seen once. The genes are TRBV19 and TRBJ1-5; the D is unclear. With 5 bases removed from V and 5 bases from J, the gap between germline ends came to 10 bases. CDR3 size: 13 residues. Germline V CDR1 and CDR2: LNHDA, SQIVND (reference sequence). The CDR3 nucleotides are TGTGCCAGTAGTCAACACCTGGATCAGCCCCAGCATTTT. Translating it yields CASSQHLDQPQHF.

The chain recombines TRBV7-9 with TRBJ2-1; tentative D call: TRBD2 (5 bases). Germline CDR1 is SEHNR and CDR2 is FQNEAQ (reference sequence). The V end was cut by 1 base, the J end by 10 bases, with 8 bases between. The CDR3 loop spans 12 amino acids. CDR3 in DNA: TGTGCCAGCAGCTTAGTTGGGAGAGAGCAGTTCTTC. It is translated as CASSLVGREQFF.

The V call is TRBV7-9, the J call TRBJ2-5; maybe TRBD2 (6 bases). V lost 3 bases to trimming and J lost 5 bases, with 19 bases between them. The CDR3 length is 16 residues. Germline V lookup: CDR1 SEHNR, CDR2 FQNEAQ (reference sequence). CDR3 in DNA: TGTGCCAGCAGCTTTGGGTCTTCGGGGGTAGGTGAGACCCAGTACTTC. It specifies CASSFGSSGVGETQYF.

With respect to this clone: This specimen includes other DNA sequences encoding the same CDR3. This rearrangement joins TRBV7-6 to TRBJ1-5; a weak D match, TRBD1 (5 bases). This CDR3 is 15 amino acids long. CDR1 is SGHVS, CDR2 FNYEAQ, per germline. V was clipped by 1 base and J by 0 bases, with 7 bases between them. CDR3 DNA sequence: TGTGCCAGCAGCTTAGGACAGAATAGCAATCAGCCCCAGCATTTT. This translates into CASSLGQNSNQPQHF.

J is TRBJ1-2 and V is TRBV28; D remains ambiguous. This CDR3 contains 11 residues. V shed 6 bases and J shed 8 bases, with 10 bases lying between them. The germline V gene encodes CDR1 MDHEN and CDR2 SYDVKM. The CDR3 coding sequence is TGTGCCAGCAGGTTCCTTCTGGGCTACACCTTC. It translates to CASRFLLGYTF.